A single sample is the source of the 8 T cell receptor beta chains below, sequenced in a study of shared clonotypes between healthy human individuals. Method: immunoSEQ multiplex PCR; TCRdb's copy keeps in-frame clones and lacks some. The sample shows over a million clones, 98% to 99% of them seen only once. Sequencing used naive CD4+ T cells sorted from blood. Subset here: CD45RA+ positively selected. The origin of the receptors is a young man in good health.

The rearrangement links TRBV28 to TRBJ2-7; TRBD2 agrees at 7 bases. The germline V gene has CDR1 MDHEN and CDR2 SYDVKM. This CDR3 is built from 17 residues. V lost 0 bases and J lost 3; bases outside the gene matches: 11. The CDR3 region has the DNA TGTGCCAGCAGTTTATGGTTTAAGGGACTAAGGTTCTACGAGCAGTACTTC. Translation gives CASSLWFKGLRFYEQYF.

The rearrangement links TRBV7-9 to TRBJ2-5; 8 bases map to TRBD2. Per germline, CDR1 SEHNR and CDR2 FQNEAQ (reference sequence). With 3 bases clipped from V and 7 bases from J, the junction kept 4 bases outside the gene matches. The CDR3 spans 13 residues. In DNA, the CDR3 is TGTGCCAGCAGCTTCCGGCGGGAGGCGACCCAGTACTTC. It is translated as CASSFRREATQYF.

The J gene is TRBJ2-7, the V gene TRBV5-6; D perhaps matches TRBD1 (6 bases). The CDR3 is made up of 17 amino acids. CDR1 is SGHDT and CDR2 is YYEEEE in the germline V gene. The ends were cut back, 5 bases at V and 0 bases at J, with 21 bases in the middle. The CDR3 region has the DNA TGTGCCAGCAGGCTGAGAACCGGGACAACTATCTCCTACGAGCAGTACTTC. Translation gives CASRLRTGTTISYEQYF.

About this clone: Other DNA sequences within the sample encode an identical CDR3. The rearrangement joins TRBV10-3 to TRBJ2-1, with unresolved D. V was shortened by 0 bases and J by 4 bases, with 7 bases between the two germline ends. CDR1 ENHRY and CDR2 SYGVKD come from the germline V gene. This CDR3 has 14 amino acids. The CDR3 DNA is TGTGCCATCAGTGAGTCGTCCGGATACAATGAGCAGTTCTTC. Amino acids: CAISESSGYNEQFF.

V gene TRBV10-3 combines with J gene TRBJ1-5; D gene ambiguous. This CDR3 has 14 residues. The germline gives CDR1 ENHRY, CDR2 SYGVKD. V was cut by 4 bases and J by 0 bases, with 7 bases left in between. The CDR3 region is CAISAQYSNQPQHF. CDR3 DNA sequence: TGTGCCATCAGTGCTCAGTATAGCAATCAGCCCCAGCATTTT.

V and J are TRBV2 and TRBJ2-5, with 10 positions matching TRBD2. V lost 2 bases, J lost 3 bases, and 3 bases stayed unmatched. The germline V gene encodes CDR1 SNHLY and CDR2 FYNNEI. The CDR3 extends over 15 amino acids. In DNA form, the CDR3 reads TGTGCCAGCAGTGAACACCTAGCGGGAGAAGAGACCCAGTACTTC. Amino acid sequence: CASSEHLAGEETQYF.

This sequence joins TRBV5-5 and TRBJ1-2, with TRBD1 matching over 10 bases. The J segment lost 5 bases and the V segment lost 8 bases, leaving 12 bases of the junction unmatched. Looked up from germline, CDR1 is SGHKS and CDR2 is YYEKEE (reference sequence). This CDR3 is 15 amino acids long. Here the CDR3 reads CASGTGARVEYGYTF. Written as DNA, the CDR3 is TGTGCCAGTGGGACAGGGGCTAGGGTTGAGTATGGCTACACCTTC. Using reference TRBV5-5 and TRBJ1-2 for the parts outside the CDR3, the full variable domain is DAGVTQSPTHLIKTRGQQVTLRCSPISGHKSVSWYQQVLGQGPQFIFQYYEKEERGRGNFPDRFSARQFPNYSSELNVNALLLGDSALYLCASGTGARVEYGYTFGSGTRLTVV.

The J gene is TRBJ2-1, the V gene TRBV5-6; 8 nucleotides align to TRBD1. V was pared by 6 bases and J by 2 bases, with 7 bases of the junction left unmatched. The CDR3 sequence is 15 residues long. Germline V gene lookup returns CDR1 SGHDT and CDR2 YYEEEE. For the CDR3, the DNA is TGTGCCAGCACCAAACAGGGGGTACCCTACAATGAGCAGTTCTTC. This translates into CASTKQGVPYNEQFF. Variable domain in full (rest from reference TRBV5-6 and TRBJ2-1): DAGVTQSPTHLIKTRGQQVTLRCSPKSGHDTVSWYQQALGQGPQFIFQYYEEEERQRGNFPDRFSGHQFPNYSSELNVNALLLGDSALYLCASTKQGVPYNEQFFGPGTRLTVL.